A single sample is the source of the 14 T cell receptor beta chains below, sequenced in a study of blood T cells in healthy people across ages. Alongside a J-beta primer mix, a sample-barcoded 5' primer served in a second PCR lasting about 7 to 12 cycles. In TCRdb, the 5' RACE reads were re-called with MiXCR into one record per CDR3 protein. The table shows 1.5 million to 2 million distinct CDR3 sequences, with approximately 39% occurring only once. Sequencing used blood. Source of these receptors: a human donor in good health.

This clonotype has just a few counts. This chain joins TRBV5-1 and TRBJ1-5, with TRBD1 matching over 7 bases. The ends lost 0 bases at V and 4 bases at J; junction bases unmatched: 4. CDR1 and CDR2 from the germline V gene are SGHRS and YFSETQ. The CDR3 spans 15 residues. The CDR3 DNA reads TGCGCCAGCAGCTTGGACGGACAGGCTAATCAGCCCCAGCATTTT. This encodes CASSLDGQANQPQHF.

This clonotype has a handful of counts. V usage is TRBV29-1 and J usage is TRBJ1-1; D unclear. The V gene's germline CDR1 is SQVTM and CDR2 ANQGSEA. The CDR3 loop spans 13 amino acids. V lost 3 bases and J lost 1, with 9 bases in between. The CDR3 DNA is TGCAGCGTTGATGGCAGGAGGAACACTGAAGCTTTCTTT. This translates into CSVDGRRNTEAFF.

Here the CDR3 DNA reads TGTGCCAGCAGTTCCCTGGAGCGGGGGGCATTAGATACGCAGTATTTT. Translating gives CASSSLERGALDTQYF. V usage is TRBV6-2 or TRBV6-3 and J usage is TRBJ2-3; 9 bases agree with TRBD2. Trimming cost V 4 bases and J 5 bases; bases outside gene matches: 10. The CDR3 has 16 amino acids. CDR1 and CDR2 (germline): MNHEY, SVGEGT.

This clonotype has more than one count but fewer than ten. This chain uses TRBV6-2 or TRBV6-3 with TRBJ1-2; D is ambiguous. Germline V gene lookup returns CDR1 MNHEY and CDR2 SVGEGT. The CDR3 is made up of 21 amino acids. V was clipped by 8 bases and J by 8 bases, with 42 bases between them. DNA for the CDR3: TGTGCCAGCGGCTATACCCGGACGGACGGCTGGGTGGAGAGTTTTAAGATCGGCTACACCTTC. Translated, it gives CASGYTRTDGWVESFKIGYTF.

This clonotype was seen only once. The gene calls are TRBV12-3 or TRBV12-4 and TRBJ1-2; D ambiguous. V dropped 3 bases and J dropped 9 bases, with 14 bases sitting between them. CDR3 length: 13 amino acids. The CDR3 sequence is CASSFLRVESYTF. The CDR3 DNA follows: TGTGCCAGCAGTTTCTTAAGGGTTGAAAGCTACACCTTC.

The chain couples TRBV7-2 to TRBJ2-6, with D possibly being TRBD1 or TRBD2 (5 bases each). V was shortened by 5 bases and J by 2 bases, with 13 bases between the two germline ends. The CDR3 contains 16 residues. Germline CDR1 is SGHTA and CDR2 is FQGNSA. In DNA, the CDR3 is TGTGCCAGCAGCCCTTTTCAGGGAGCTGGGGCCAACGTCCTGACTTTC. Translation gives CASSPFQGAGANVLTF.

The CDR3: CASSQGVGQGPVWNNEQFF. CDR3 nucleotide sequence: TGCGCCAGCAGCCAAGGCGTCGGACAGGGGCCGGTCTGGAACAATGAGCAGTTCTTC. The chain combines TRBV4-1 with TRBJ2-1; 9 bases are a match to TRBD1. CDR1 is MGHRA and CDR2 is YSYEKL in the germline V gene. The CDR3 is 19 residues long. The V segment lost 1 base and the J segment 5 bases; nucleotides outside the gene matches: 15.

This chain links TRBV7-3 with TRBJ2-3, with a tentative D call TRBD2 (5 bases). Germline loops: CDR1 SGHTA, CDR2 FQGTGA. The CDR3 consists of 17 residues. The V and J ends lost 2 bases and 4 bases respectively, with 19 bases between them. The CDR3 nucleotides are TGTGCCAGCAGCTTAGGGGTCCGAGGGCCAGCCCCAGATACGCAGTATTTT. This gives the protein CASSLGVRGPAPDTQYF.

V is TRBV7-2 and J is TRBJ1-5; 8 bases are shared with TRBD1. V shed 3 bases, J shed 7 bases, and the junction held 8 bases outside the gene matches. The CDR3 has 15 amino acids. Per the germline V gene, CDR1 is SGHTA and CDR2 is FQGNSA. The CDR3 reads CASSFAGTGGQPQHF. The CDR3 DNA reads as TGTGCCAGCAGCTTTGCCGGGACAGGTGGCCAGCCCCAGCATTTT.

CDR3 loop: CASRTQYEQYF. For the CDR3, the DNA is TGTGCCAGCAGAACTCAGTACGAGCAGTACTTC. The chain combines TRBV6-5 with TRBJ2-5; D is unclear. The closer fit of TRBJ2-7 to the DNA end suggests the J call may be wrong. Germline V gene sequence: CDR1 MNHEY, CDR2 SVGAGI. CDR3 length: 11 amino acids.

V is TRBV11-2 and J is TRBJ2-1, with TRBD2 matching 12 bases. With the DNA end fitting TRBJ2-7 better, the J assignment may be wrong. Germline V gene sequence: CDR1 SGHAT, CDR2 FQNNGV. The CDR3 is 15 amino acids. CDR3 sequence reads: CASSLRLAGDNEQYF. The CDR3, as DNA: TGTGCCAGCAGCTTAAGACTAGCGGGGGACAATGAGCAGTACTTC.

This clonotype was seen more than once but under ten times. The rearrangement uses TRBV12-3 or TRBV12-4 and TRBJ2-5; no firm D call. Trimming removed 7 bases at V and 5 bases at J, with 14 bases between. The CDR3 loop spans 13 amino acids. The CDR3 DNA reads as TGTGCCAGCACCTTTGGCTCCTGGGAGACCCAGTACTTC. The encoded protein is CASTFGSWETQYF.

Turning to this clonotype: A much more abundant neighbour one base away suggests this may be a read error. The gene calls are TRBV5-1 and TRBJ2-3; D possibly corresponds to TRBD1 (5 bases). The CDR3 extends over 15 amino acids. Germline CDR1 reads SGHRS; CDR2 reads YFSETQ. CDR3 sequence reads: CASSSQGLVTDTQDF. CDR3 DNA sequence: TGCGCCAGCAGCTCTCAGGGTCTTGTCACAGATACGCAGGATTTT.

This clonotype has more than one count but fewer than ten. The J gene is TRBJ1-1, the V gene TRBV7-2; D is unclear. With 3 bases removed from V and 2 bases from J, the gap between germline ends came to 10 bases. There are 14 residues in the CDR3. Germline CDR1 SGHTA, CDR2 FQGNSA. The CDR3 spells CASSFTHRNTEAFF. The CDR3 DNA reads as TGTGCCAGCAGCTTTACACACCGAAACACTGAAGCTTTCTTT.